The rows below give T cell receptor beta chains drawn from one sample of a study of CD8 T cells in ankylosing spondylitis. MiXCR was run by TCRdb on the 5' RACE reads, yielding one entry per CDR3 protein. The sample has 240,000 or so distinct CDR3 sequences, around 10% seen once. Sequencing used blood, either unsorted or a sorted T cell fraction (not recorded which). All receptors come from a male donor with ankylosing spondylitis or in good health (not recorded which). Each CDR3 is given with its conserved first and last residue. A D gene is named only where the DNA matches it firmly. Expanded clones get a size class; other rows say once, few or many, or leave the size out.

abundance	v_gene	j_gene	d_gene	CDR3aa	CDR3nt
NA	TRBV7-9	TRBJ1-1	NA	CASSSDREAFF	TGTGCCAGCAGCTCGGACAGAGAAGCTTTCTTT
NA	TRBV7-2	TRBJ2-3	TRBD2	CASSFSWASGRPDTQYF	TGTGCCAGCAGCTTTAGTTGGGCTAGCGGGCGCCCAGATACGCAGTATTTT
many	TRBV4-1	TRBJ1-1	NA	CASSPLRRTEAFF	TGCGCCAGCAGCCCCTTAAGACGAACTGAAGCTTTCTTT
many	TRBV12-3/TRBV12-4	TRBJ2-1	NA	CASNKLGLDEQFF	TGTGCCAGCAACAAACTAGGTCTCGATGAGCAGTTCTTC
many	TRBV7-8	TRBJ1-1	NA	CASSLAFLRARRGTEAFF	TGTGCCAGCAGCTTAGCGTTTCTGAGGGCTCGAAGGGGCACTGAAGCTTTCTTT
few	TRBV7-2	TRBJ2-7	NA	CASSSRGGTYEQYF	TGTGCCAGCAGCTCCAGAGGCGGCACCTACGAGCAGTACTTC
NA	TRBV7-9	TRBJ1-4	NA	CASSSGLSALFF	TGTGCCAGCAGTTCGGGACTCTCAGCACTGTTTTTT
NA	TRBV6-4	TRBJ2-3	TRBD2	CASSVQGTSGIRGPQYF	TGTGCCAGCAGTGTCCAGGGTACTAGCGGGATCAGGGGGCCGCAGTATTTT
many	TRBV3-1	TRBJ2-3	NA	CASSHLQDTQYF	TGTGCCAGCAGCCATTTACAGGATACGCAGTATTTT
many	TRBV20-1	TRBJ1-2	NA	CSASSYTF	TGCAGTGCTTCCAGCTACACCTTC
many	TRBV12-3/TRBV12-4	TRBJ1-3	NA	CASTGLNSGNTIYF	TGTGCCAGCACCGGACTCAACTCTGGAAACACCATATATTTT
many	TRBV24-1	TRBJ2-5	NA	CATSSGGIGTQYF	TGTGCCACCAGTTCCGGAGGGATCGGGACCCAGTACTTC
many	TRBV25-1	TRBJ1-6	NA	CASSGAYLSPLHF	TGTGCCAGCAGTGGGGCATATCTTTCACCCCTCCACTTT
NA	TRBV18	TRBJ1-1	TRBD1	CASSPRSDRGIAFF	TGTGCCAGCTCACCGAGATCGGACAGGGGAATAGCTTTCTTT
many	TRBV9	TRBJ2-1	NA	CASTESRGGAYNEQFF	TGTGCCAGCACCGAGTCCAGGGGGGGGGCGTACAATGAGCAGTTCTTC
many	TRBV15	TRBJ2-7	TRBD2	CATSRDGLAETKSYEQYF	TGTGCCACCAGCAGAGATGGGCTAGCGGAGACAAAAAGCTACGAGCAGTACTTC
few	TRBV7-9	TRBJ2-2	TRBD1	CASSLMDRAGELFF	TGTGCCAGCAGCTTGATGGACAGGGCCGGGGAGCTGTTTTTT
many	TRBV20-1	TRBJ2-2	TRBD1	CSALTGQGGAGELFF	TGCAGTGCTCTGACAGGGCAAGGTGGGGCCGGGGAGCTGTTTTTT
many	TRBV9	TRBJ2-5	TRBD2	CASSDGAGKQETQYF	TGTGCCAGCAGCGACGGAGCGGGGAAACAAGAGACCCAGTACTTC
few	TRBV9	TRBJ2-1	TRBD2	CASSPHFQREGRYNEQFF	TGTGCCAGCAGCCCCCACTTCCAGCGGGAGGGCCGATACAATGAGCAGTTCTTC
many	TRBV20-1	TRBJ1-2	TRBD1	CSARADNTGAGNYGYTF	TGCAGTGCTAGGGCCGATAATACAGGGGCGGGAAACTATGGCTACACCTTC
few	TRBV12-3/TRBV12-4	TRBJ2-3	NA	CASSPGGSTGTDTQYF	TGTGCCAGCAGTCCTGGGGGAAGTACGGGCACAGATACGCAGTATTTT
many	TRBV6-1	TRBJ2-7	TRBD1	CASSETGRDSEQYF	TGTGCCAGCAGCGAGACAGGGCGAGATAGTGAGCAGTACTTC
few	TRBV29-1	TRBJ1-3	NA	CSATLRAVGNTIYF	TGCAGCGCTACCTTGCGGGCAGTCGGGAACACCATATATTTT
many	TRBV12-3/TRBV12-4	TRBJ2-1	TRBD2	CASSRSGGAREQFF	TGTGCCAGCAGCCGTAGCGGGGGGGCCCGTGAGCAGTTCTTC